A selection of T cell receptor beta chains follows, all from one sample in a study of T cells in Graves' hyperthyroidism and ophthalmopathy. TCRdb re-analysed the multiplex PCR reads in MiXCR, keeping a single row per CDR3 protein. The data show roughly 630,000 distinct CDR3 sequences, with 15% to 18% seen just once and about 7% held by the top ten. Sequences were obtained from blood. The receptors were gathered from a woman in her thirties with Graves' hyperthyroidism. Each CDR3 is given with its conserved first and last residue. Fields, in order: CDR3 DNA, CDR3 protein, D gene, J gene, clone size, V gene. A D gene is named only where the DNA matches it firmly. Not every row has a clone size; where given, it reads once, few, many or a size class.

TGTGCCAGCACTACTAGCGGGAGGGGAGACTACAATGAGCAGTTCTTC | CASTTSGRGDYNEQFF | TRBD2 | TRBJ2-1 | many | TRBV28
TGTGCCAGCCAGCGGGCCAATTACAATGAGCAGTTCTTC | CASQRANYNEQFF | - | TRBJ2-1 | many | TRBV2
TGTGCCAGCAGTGAGGGTGAGGAGTATGGCTACACCTTC | CASSEGEEYGYTF | - | TRBJ1-2 | many | TRBV28
TGTGCCAGCAGTGTACGGCACCCCGCGGATGAGCAGTTCTTC | CASSVRHPADEQFF | - | TRBJ2-1 | many | TRBV2
TGTGCCAGCACCTCTCGACAGGGAGGGGAGACCCAGTACTTC | CASTSRQGGETQYF | - | TRBJ2-5 | many | TRBV6-2/TRBV6-3
TGTGCCAGCAGCTTATACGGCAGCGCCTACAATGAGCAGTTCTTC | CASSLYGSAYNEQFF | - | TRBJ2-1 | many | TRBV7-2
TGCAGTGCTAGAGGCCGGGCGCCTACGGAGACCCAGTACTTC | CSARGRAPTETQYF | - | TRBJ2-5 | many | TRBV20-1
TGTGCCAGTAGTATAGGACTAGCGCCTGACAAATACAATGAGCAGTTCTTC | CASSIGLAPDKYNEQFF | TRBD2 | TRBJ2-1 | - | TRBV19
TGTGCCAGCAGCTTATTCCTGTTAGGGGAGGGAGATACGCAGTATTTT | CASSLFLLGEGDTQYF | TRBD2 | TRBJ2-3 | few | TRBV7-2
TGTGCCAGCAGTCTTCTTTTAGCGGGAGTGGGGAATGAGCAGTTCTTC | CASSLLLAGVGNEQFF | TRBD2 | TRBJ2-1 | - | TRBV6-2/TRBV6-3
TGCAGTGCTAGTTTCCCGGGAGTCTCTGAGCAGTTCTTC | CSASFPGVSEQFF | - | TRBJ2-1 | few | TRBV20-1